Listed below are T cell receptor beta chains from one sample, sequenced in a study of blood T cell repertoires in COVID-19. Method: immunoSEQ multiplex PCR; TCRdb's copy keeps in-frame clones and lacks some. The repertoire holds about 140,000 clones, roughly 89% seen once, with around 3% in the top ten. Sequences were obtained from peripheral blood. The receptors were sampled from a man aged 55 to 69 with active or convalescent COVID-19. CDR3s include the opening cysteine and the closing phenylalanine or tryptophan. A D gene is named only where the DNA matches it firmly. A clone size is listed for some rows: how often the clone was seen (once, few, many), or a class if it is expanded.

TRBV5-5	once	.	TRBJ2-7	TGTGCCAGCAGCTGGGTTGAATCGCGCGGTGGGTCAGCCTACGAGCAGTACTTC	CASSWVESRGGSAYEQYF
TRBV27	.	.	TRBJ1-5	TGTGCCAGCAGAGACCTATCGGGTGATCAGCCCCAGCATTTT	CASRDLSGDQPQHF
TRBV4-1	.	.	TRBJ2-6	TGCGCCAGCAGCCAGGAGGGGTTAGGGTTTGGGGCCAACGTCCTGACTTTC	CASSQEGLGFGANVLTF
TRBV30	many	TRBD1	TRBJ1-2	TGTGCCTGGAGTGTGACAGGGGGCGGCTACACCTTC	CAWSVTGGGYTF
TRBV5-1	.	.	TRBJ1-2	TGCGCCAGCAGCGCCAGACAGGATACTAACTATGGCTACACCTTC	CASSARQDTNYGYTF
TRBV15	.	TRBD1	TRBJ2-2	TGTGCCACCAGCAGAGAAACAGGGGGCGTCACCGGGGAGCTGTTTTTT	CATSRETGGVTGELFF
TRBV6-6	.	TRBD2	TRBJ2-7	TGTGCCAGCAGTTTAGCGGGGGGGCCCTACGAGCAGTACTTC	CASSLAGGPYEQYF
TRBV7-9	once	.	TRBJ1-4	TGTGCCAGCAGCTTAGCAGGAGGGGAAAAACTGTTTTTT	CASSLAGGEKLFF
TRBV15	.	TRBD1	TRBJ1-6	TGTGCCACCAGCCGGGACAGGTCGAATTCACCCCTCCACTTT	CATSRDRSNSPLHF
TRBV6-4	.	.	TRBJ1-2	TGTGCCAGCAGTTTATTTTTCCAGGATTATGGCTACACCTTC	CASSLFFQDYGYTF
TRBV6-1	.	TRBD1	TRBJ1-1	TGTGCCAGCAGTGATGGGACAGGGGACACTGAAGCTTTCTTT	CASSDGTGDTEAFF
TRBV5-1	.	.	TRBJ1-2	TGCGCCAGCAGCTTCCTGGGGGCCGGGGACTATGGCTACACCTTC	CASSFLGAGDYGYTF
TRBV27	few	.	TRBJ1-1	TGTGCCAGCAGTTCACTCGGGACAGAAGCTTTCTTT	CASSSLGTEAFF
TRBV27	.	TRBD1	TRBJ1-2	TGTGCCAGCAGTCCCCAAATCGTAGGGGGACAGGATGGCTACACCTTC	CASSPQIVGGQDGYTF
TRBV7-9	.	TRBD1	TRBJ1-3	TGTGCCAGCAGCCCGACAGGGGATCCTGGAAACACCATATATTTT	CASSPTGDPGNTIYF
TRBV5-5	many	.	TRBJ2-5	TGTGCCAGCAGCTTGCGTGGGGGGGCCGGGGAGACCCAGTACTTC	CASSLRGGAGETQYF
TRBV24-1	few	TRBD1	TRBJ1-5	TGTGCCACCAGTGACCAGGGACAGGGGGTCAATCAGCCCCAGCATTTT	CATSDQGQGVNQPQHF
TRBV28	.	.	TRBJ1-5	TGTGCCAGCAGTTTACAGGGTAGGAAGCAGCCCCAGCATTTT	CASSLQGRKQPQHF
TRBV24-1	.	TRBD2	TRBJ2-1	TGTGCCACCAGTCCCACTCGGGGGGGATACAATGAGCAGTTCTTC	CATSPTRGGYNEQFF
TRBV12-3/TRBV12-4	.	.	TRBJ1-5	TGTGCCAGCTGTCCGGGCAATCAGCCCCAGCATTTT	CASCPGNQPQHF
TRBV20-1	few	.	TRBJ1-6	TGCAGTGCTAGTGACCCCGGGTGGTCTAATTCACCCCTCCACTTT	CSASDPGWSNSPLHF
TRBV6-5	.	.	TRBJ2-3	TGTGCCAGCAGCCCAAGAACGGCGCAGTATTTT	CASSPRTAQYF
TRBV28	.	TRBD1	TRBJ1-2	TGTGCCAGCAGCCGGGACAGGGCCAAATTCGGTTATGGCTACACCTTC	CASSRDRAKFGYGYTF
TRBV29-1	.	TRBD1	TRBJ2-5	TGCAGCGTTGAGGGACAGGGGTTGGAGACCCAGTACTTC	CSVEGQGLETQYF
TRBV4-3	.	.	TRBJ2-1	TGCGCCAGCAGCCAAAAGGTGAATGGGCCTAGCGCCTACAATGAGCAGTTCTTC	CASSQKVNGPSAYNEQFF
TRBV12-3/TRBV12-4	.	.	TRBJ2-7	TGTGCCAGCAGGCGGACTACGGGGCAGTACTTC	CASRRTTGQYF
TRBV18	.	.	TRBJ1-2	TGTGCCAGCTCACCCGATCGGAAGGGGACTTCATATGGCTACACCTTC	CASSPDRKGTSYGYTF
TRBV28	.	TRBD1	TRBJ1-5	TGTGCCAGCAGCAGTGACAGGGCGAGCAATCAGCCCCAGCATTTT	CASSSDRASNQPQHF
TRBV30	once	TRBD1	TRBJ1-6	TGTGCCACATCCTTGGGACAGTCGAGCTCCTATAATTCACCCCTCCACTTT	CATSLGQSSSYNSPLHF
TRBV28	once	TRBD1	TRBJ1-5	TGTGCCAGCAGTTTAAGAGTTGGGACAGTTAGCAATCAGCCCCAGCATTTT	CASSLRVGTVSNQPQHF
TRBV28	.	.	TRBJ1-5	TGTGCCAGCAGTTTCCCCGCCAGGGGCAGCAATCAGCCCCAGCATTTT	CASSFPARGSNQPQHF
TRBV28	.	.	TRBJ1-5	TGTGCCAGCAGTTTAAGGAGGGGCGTGAACGCTGAGCCCCAGCATTTT	CASSLRRGVNAEPQHF
TRBV5-1	.	TRBD1	TRBJ1-2	TGCGCCAGCAGCTTCGGTACAGGGGAGTATGGCTACACCTTC	CASSFGTGEYGYTF
TRBV18	.	TRBD1	TRBJ2-3	TGTGCCAGCTCAACAGGGGGCGCGGGGGATACGCAGTATTTT	CASSTGGAGDTQYF
TRBV4-3	.	.	TRBJ1-4	TGCGCCAGCAGCCCGTCGGGGTTTGTAACTAATGAAAAACTGTTTTTT	CASSPSGFVTNEKLFF
TRBV6-1	.	.	TRBJ1-1	TGTGCCAGCAGTGACAGGTTTACGGCTTTCTTT	CASSDRFTAFF
TRBV9	.	TRBD2	TRBJ2-1	TGTGCCAGCAGCACAGGACTAGCGGACTACAATGAGCAGTTCTTC	CASSTGLADYNEQFF
TRBV24-1	.	TRBD2	TRBJ2-3	TGTGCCACCAGTGGGGGGGGAGGCATTGATACGCAGTATTTT	CATSGGGGIDTQYF
TRBV30	.	.	TRBJ1-1	TGTGCCTGGGAAAGGCAGGGCACTGAAGCTTTCTTT	CAWERQGTEAFF
TRBV9	few	TRBD1	TRBJ1-2	TGTGCCAGCAGCGCCCGGACAGGGAACTATGGCTACACCTTC	CASSARTGNYGYTF
TRBV6-1	.	.	TRBJ2-5	TGTGCCAGCAGTGAAGAGGTAGGGGATGAGACCCAGTACTTC	CASSEEVGDETQYF
TRBV7-8	.	.	TRBJ1-6	TGTGCCAGCAGCCCCTTCAATTCACCCCTCCACTTT	CASSPFNSPLHF
TRBV21-1	.	.	TRBJ1-5	TGTGCCAGCATAATTAAACAGGGAAGCAATCAGCCCCAGCATTTT	CASIIKQGSNQPQHF
TRBV19	.	.	TRBJ2-1	TGTGCCAGTAGTTCCGGACAGTCTGGGGACAATGAGCAGTTCTTC	CASSSGQSGDNEQFF
TRBV7-2	.	TRBD2	TRBJ2-1	TGTGCCAGCAGCTTAGCGTTTAGCGGGAGCTCCTACAATGAGCAGTTCTTC	CASSLAFSGSSYNEQFF
TRBV6-6	.	TRBD2	TRBJ2-2	TGTGCCAGCAGGGCTAGCGGTGCGAACACCGGGGAGCTGTTTTTT	CASRASGANTGELFF